This T cell receptor beta chain was sequenced for a study of T cell changes during pregnancy in multiple sclerosis. The data were produced by immunoSEQ multiplex PCR, yet TCRdb's version contains in-frame clones alone and is incomplete. Altogether about 51,000 clones are present, approximately 92% being singletons, with the ten largest covering approximately 0.67%. Germline V gene data show CDR1 as MNHEY and CDR2 as SVGAGI. The CDR3 is made up of 14 amino acids. Trimming shortened V by 2 bases and J by 7 bases, and 14 bases separated the two germline ends. The J gene is TRBJ1-2, the V gene TRBV6-5, with D tentatively TRBD1 (6 bases). This TCR derives from a female donor with multiple sclerosis, enrolled in a pregnancy study. The specimen comprised CD4+ T cells from peripheral blood mononuclear cells, sampled in the third trimester of pregnancy. CDR3 DNA: TGTGCCAGCAGTTACGGACAGTGGAAGGGTGGCTACACCTTC. Encoded protein: CASSYGQWKGGYTF.